This TCR beta chain was identified during a study of blood T cell repertoires in COVID-19. Overall study context: The United States, Italy and Spain were the sources of the acute and convalescent COVID-19 samples. T cells, B-cell-depleted T cells, or PBMCs provided the cDNA or gDNA that served as material.

The CDR3 is 15 residues long. The J segment lost 0 bases and the V segment lost 1 base, leaving 2 bases of the junction unmatched. Germline CDR1 LNHDA, CDR2 SQIVND (reference sequence). Original handling: Nucleated cell counts were estimated from reference gene primer amplification. Using immunoSEQ multiplex PCR, the repertoire was profiled, and TCRdb retains in-frame clones only, with some absent. V, J and clone size reflect that table, while D and trimming were determined from the DNA. The sample records 240,000 or so clones, 70% to 90% being singletons. The specimen was peripheral blood. This clonotype originated in a man in his sixties with acute or convalescent COVID-19. The chain is built from TRBV19 and TRBJ1-1; 7 bases are shared with TRBD1. CDR3 sequence (DNA): TGTGCCAGTAGTATAGGCAGGGGGATGAACACTGAAGCTTTCTTT. Translated, it gives CASSIGRGMNTEAFF. Full variable domain (remainder filled in from reference TRBV19 and TRBJ1-1): DGGITQSPKYLFRKEGQNVTLSCEQNLNHDAMYWYRQDPGQGLRLIYYSQIVNDFQKGDIAEGYSVSREKKESFPLTVTSAQKNPTAFYLCASSIGRGMNTEAFFGQGTRLTVV.